The 7 T cell receptor beta chains below come from one sample, sequenced in a study of T cell responses to AZD1222 COVID-19 vaccine. Method: immunoSEQ multiplex PCR; TCRdb's copy keeps in-frame clones and lacks some. Of some 160,000 clones detected, 80% to 95% appear once; the ten largest clones hold more than 1.5%. The sequences come from peripheral blood, collected on day 0 of AZD1222 vaccination. These receptor sequences come from an adult in good health.

The V gene is TRBV30, the J gene TRBJ1-1; no reliable D call. V shed 5 bases and J shed 1 base, with 14 bases lying between them. The CDR3 is 14 amino acids. The germline V gene has CDR1 GTSNPN and CDR2 SVGIG (reference sequence). The chain's CDR3 is CAWSPYSSNTEAFF. CDR3 DNA: TGTGCCTGGTCGCCCTACAGCTCGAACACTGAAGCTTTCTTT.

This clone was recorded a few times. This chain joins TRBV7-9 and TRBJ1-5; D gene unclear. Germline V CDR1 and CDR2: SEHNR, FQNEAQ (reference sequence). The CDR3 extends over 17 amino acids. The V end was cut by 1 base, the J end by 0 bases, with 13 bases between. The chain's CDR3 is CASSLGVLGYSNQPQHF. The DNA of the CDR3 is TGTGCCAGCAGCTTAGGAGTCTTGGGTTATAGCAATCAGCCCCAGCATTTT.

The rearrangement joins TRBV24-1 to TRBJ2-1; D possibly corresponds to TRBD2 (6 bases). The CDR3 sequence is 16 residues long. The V gene lost 4 bases and the J gene lost 7 bases, with 19 bases spanning the gap. Germline V gives CDR1 KGHDR, CDR2 SFDVKD. The DNA for the CDR3 is TGTGCCACCAGTGAAGGTGTGGTAGCGGATGGGAATGAGCAGTTCTTC. Translating it yields CATSEGVVADGNEQFF.

V is TRBV7-8 and J is TRBJ1-6; possibly TRBD1 for D (6 bases). The length of the CDR3 is 15 residues. The germline CDR1 and CDR2 sequences are SGHVS and FQNEAQ. The V gene lost 0 bases and the J gene lost 7 bases, with 10 bases spanning the gap. The DNA for the CDR3 is TGTGCCAGCAGCTTAGCAGGGGGGGTCAATTCACCCCTCCACTTT. Translation: CASSLAGGVNSPLHF.

This chain uses TRBV18 with TRBJ2-3; D not resolved. The CDR3 totals 12 residues. V was clipped by 3 bases and J by 5 bases, with 6 bases between them. CDR1 KGHSH and CDR2 LQKENI come from the germline V gene. This CDR3 reads CASSPLGDTQYF. CDR3 in DNA: TGTGCCAGCTCACCGCTGGGAGATACGCAGTATTTT.

The V and J genes are TRBV6-5 and TRBJ1-1; 7 bases agree with TRBD1. Unmatched junction bases numbered 4, after V lost 0 bases and J lost 3 bases. The CDR3 has 15 residues. Germline V gene data show CDR1 as MNHEY and CDR2 as SVGAGI. The CDR3 coding sequence is TGTGCCAGCAGTTACTCGAGACAGGGATACACTGAAGCTTTCTTT. The encoded protein is CASSYSRQGYTEAFF.

The rearrangement links TRBV19 to TRBJ1-1, with 7 positions matching TRBD1. V trimming: 3 bases; J trimming: 3 bases; junction bases outside the gene matches: 1. This CDR3 has 13 residues. Germline V gene sequence: CDR1 LNHDA, CDR2 SQIVND (reference sequence). The DNA for the CDR3 is TGTGCCAGTAGTATCGGACAGGACACTGAAGCTTTCTTT. This translates into CASSIGQDTEAFF.